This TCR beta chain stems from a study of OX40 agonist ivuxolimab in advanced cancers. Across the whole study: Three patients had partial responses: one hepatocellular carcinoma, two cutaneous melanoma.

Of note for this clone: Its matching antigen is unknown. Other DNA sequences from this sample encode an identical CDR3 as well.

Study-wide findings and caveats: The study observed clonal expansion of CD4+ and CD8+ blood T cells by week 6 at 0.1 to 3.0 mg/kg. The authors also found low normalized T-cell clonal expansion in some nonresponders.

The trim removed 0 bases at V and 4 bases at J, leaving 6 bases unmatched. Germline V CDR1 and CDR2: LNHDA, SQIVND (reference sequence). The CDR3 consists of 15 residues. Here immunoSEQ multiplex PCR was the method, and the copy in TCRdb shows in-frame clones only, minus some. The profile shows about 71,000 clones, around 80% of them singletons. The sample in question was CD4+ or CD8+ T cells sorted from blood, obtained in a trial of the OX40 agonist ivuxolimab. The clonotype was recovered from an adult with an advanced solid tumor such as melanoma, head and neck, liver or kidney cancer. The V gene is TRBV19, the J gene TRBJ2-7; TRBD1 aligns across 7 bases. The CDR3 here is CASSIEDRVGYEQYF. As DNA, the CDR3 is TGTGCCAGTAGTATAGAAGACAGGGTGGGTTACGAGCAGTACTTC.